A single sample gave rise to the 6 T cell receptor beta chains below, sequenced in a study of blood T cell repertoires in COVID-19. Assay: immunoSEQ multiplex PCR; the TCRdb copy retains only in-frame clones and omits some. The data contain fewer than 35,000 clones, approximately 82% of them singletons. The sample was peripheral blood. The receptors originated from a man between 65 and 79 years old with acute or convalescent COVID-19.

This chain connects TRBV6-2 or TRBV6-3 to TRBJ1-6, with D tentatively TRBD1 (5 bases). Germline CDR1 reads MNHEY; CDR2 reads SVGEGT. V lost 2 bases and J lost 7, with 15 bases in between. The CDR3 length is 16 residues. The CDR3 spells CASSYAIYRTNSPLHF. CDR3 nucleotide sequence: TGTGCCAGCAGTTACGCCATTTACAGGACAAATTCACCCCTCCACTTT.

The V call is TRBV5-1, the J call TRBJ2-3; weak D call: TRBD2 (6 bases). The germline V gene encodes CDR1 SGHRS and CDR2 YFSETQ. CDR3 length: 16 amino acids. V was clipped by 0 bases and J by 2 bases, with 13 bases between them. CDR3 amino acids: CASSLAGETATDTQYF. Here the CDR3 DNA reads TGCGCCAGCAGCTTGGCGGGGGAGACTGCCACAGATACGCAGTATTTT.

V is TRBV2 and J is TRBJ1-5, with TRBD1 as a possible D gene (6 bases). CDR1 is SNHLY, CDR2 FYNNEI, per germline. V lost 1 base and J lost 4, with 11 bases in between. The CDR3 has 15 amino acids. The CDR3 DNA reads TGTGCCAGCAGTGAAGTAACCCAGGGGAATCAGCCCCAGCATTTT. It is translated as CASSEVTQGNQPQHF. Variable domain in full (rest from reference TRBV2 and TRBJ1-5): EPEVTQTPSHQVTQMGQEVILRCVPISNHLYFYWYRQILGQKVEFLVSFYNNEISEKSEIFDDQFSVERPDGSNFTLKIRSTKLEDSAMYFCASSEVTQGNQPQHFGDGTRLSIL.

CDR3 protein: CASSLSDTAVAQYF. For the CDR3, the DNA is TGTGCCAGCAGCTTATCGGACACTGCTGTGGCCCAGTACTTC. This chain connects TRBV11-2 to TRBJ2-5, with TRBD1 as a possible D gene (5 bases). V shed 2 bases and J shed 9 bases, with 16 bases lying between them. In germline, CDR1 is SGHAT, CDR2 FQNNGV. CDR3 length: 14 residues.

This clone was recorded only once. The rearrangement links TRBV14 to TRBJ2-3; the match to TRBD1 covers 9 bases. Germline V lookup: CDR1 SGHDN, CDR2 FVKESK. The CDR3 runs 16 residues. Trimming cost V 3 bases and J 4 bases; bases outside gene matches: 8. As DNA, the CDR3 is TGTGCCAGCAGCCACCGTCCGGGACAGGGACCAGATACGCAGTATTTT. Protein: CASSHRPGQGPDTQYF.

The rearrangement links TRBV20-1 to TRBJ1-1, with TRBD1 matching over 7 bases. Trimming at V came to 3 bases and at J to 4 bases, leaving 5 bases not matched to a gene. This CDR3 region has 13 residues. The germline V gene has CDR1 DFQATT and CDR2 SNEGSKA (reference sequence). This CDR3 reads CSASLQGSTEAFF. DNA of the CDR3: TGCAGTGCTAGTTTACAGGGGTCCACTGAAGCTTTCTTT.